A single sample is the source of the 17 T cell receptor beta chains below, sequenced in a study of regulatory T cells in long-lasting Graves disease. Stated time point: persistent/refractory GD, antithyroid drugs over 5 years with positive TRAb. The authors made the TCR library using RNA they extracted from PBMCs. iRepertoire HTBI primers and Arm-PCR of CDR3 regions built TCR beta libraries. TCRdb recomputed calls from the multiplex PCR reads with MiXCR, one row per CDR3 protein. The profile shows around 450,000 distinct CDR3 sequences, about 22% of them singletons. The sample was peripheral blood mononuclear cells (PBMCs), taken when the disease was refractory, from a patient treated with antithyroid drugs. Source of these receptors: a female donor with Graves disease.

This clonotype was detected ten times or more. The CDR3 loop reads CASSFPGLTEKLFF. CDR3 DNA sequence: TGTGCCAGCAGTTTCCCCGGGCTTACTGAAAAACTGTTTTTT. The gene calls are TRBV12-3 or TRBV12-4 and TRBJ1-4; no reliable D call. This CDR3 has 14 amino acids. Trimming left V 3 bases short and J 7 bases short, with 12 bases between.

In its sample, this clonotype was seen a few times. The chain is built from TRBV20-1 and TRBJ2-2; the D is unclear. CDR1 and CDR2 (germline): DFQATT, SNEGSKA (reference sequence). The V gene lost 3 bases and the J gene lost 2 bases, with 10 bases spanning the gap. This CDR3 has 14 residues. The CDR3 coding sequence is TGCAGTGCTAGTCTGGTTTTCAACACCGGGGAGCTGTTTTTT. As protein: CSASLVFNTGELFF.

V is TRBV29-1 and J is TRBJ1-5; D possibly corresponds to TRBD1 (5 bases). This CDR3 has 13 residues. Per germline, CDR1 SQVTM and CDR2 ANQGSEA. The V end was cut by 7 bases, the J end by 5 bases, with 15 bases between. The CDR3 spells CSAQDGHDQPQHF. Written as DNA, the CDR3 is TGCAGCGCACAAGACGGACACGATCAGCCCCAGCATTTT.

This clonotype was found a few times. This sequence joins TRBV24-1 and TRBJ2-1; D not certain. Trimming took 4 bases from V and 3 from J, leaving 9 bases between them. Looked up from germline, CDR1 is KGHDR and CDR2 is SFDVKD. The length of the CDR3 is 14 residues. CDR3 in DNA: TGTGCCACCAGTGACGAATTGGGCTACAATGAGCAGTTCTTC. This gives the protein CATSDELGYNEQFF.

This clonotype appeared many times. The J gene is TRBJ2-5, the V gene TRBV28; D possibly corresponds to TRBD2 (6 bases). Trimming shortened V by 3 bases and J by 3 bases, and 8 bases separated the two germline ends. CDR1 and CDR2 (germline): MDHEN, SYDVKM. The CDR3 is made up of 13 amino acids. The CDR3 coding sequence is TGTGCCAGCAGTTTTTCTAGCGAAGAGACCCAGTACTTC. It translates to CASSFSSEETQYF.

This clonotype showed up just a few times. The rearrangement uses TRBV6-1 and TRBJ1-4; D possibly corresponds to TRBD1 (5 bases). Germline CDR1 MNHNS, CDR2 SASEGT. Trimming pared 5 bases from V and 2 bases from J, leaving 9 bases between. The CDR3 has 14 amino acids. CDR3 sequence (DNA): TGTGCCAGCAGTTCCCGACAGACTAATGAAAAACTGTTTTTT. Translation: CASSSRQTNEKLFF.

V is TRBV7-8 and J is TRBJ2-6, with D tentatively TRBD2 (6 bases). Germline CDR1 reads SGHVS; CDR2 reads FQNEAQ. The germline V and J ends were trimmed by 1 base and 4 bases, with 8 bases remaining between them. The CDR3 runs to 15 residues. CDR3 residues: CASSLGRAGANVLTF. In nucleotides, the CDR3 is TGTGCCAGCAGCTTAGGGAGGGCCGGGGCCAACGTCCTGACTTTC.

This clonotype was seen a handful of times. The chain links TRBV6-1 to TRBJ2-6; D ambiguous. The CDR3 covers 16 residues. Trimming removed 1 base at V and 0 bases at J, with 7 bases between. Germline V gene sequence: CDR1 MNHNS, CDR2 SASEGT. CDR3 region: CASSEDAYSGANVLTF. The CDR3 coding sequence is TGTGCCAGCAGTGAAGATGCGTACTCTGGGGCCAACGTCCTGACTTTC.

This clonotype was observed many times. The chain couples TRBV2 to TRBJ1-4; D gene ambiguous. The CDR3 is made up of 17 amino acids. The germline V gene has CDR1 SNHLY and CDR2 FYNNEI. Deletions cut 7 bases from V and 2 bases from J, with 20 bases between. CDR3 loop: CASIRAPSEGTNEKLFF. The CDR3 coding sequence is TGTGCCAGCATCCGGGCCCCATCGGAGGGCACTAATGAAAAACTGTTTTTT.

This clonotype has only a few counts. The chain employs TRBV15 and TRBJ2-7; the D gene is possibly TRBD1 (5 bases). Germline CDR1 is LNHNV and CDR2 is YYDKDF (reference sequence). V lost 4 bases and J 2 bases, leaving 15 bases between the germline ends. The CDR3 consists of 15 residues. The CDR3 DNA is TGTGCCACCAGCACCAATAAGGACAACCCCTACGAGCAGTACTTC. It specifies CATSTNKDNPYEQYF.

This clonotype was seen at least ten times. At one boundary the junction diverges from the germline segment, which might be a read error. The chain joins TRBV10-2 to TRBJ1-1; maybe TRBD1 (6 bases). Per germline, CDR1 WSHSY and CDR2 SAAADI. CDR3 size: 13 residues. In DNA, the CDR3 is TGTGCCAGCAGGGGACAAGTGAACACTGAAGCTTTCTTT. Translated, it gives CASRGQVNTEAFF.

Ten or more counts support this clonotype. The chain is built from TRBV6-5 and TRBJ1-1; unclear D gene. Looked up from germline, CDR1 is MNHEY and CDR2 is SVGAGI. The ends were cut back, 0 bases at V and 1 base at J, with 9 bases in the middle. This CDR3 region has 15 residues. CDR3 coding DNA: TGTGCCAGCAGTTACTCGGCAGCTTCGAACACTGAAGCTTTCTTT. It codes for CASSYSAASNTEAFF.

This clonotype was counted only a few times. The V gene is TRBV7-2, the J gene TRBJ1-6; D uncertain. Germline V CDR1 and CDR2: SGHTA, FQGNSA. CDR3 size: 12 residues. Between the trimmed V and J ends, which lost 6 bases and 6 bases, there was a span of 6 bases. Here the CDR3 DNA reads TGTGCCAGCAGTCTTTTTAATTCACCCCTCCACTTT. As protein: CASSLFNSPLHF.

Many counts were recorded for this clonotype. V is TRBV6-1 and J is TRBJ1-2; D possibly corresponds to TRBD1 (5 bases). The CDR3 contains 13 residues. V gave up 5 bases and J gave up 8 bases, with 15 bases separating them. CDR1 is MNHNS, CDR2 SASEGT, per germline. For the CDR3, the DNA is TGTGCCAGCAGTCAGGGAGGAGGAGGAGGCTACACCTTC. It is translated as CASSQGGGGGYTF.

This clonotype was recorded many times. CDR3 nucleotides: TGTGCCAGCAGGGGACACGACCATGGCTACACCTTC. It is translated as CASRGHDHGYTF. The chain recombines TRBV6-1 with TRBJ1-2, with a tentative D call TRBD1 (6 bases). CDR1 and CDR2 (germline): MNHNS, SASEGT. Trimming removed 6 bases from V and 6 bases from J, with 11 bases in between. The CDR3 runs 12 residues.

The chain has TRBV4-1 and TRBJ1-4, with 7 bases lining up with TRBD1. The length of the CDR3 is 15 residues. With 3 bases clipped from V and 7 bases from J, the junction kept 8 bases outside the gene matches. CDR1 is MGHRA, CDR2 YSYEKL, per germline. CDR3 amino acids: CASSQAGQDFEKLFF. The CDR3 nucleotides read TGCGCCAGCAGCCAGGCTGGACAGGACTTTGAAAAACTGTTTTTT.

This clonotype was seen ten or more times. The CDR3 DNA reads TGTGCCAGCAGCTCGAGTGTCCCAAACAGGGGTAGGGAGACCCAGTACTTC. Protein product: CASSSSVPNRGRETQYF. The rearrangement links TRBV7-9 to TRBJ2-5, with TRBD1 matching 7 bases. Germline V gives CDR1 SEHNR, CDR2 FQNEAQ (reference sequence). The junction had 16 bases not matched to a gene; V was cut back by 4 bases and J by 5 bases. CDR3 length: 17 residues.